This T cell receptor beta chain is drawn from a study of control samples from healthy donors and cancer patients. The CDR3 totals 15 residues. V gave up 2 bases and J gave up 4 bases; unmatched junction bases: 7. Germline V gene data show CDR1 as MDHEN and CDR2 as SYDVKM. Profiling relied on immunoSEQ multiplex PCR, and the TCRdb table lists in-frame clones only, not all of them. The data contain around 94,000 clones, over 85% of them singletons. Source material: blood. The TCR comes from a woman in her thirties in good health. The rearrangement joins TRBV28 to TRBJ1-2; 7 bases match TRBD1. In nucleotides, the CDR3 is TGTGCCAGCAGTTTAGGACAGGCGGGGGGCTATGGCTACACCTTC. Translated, it gives CASSLGQAGGYGYTF.